These 3 T cell receptor beta chains came from one sample sequenced in a study of blood T cell repertoires in COVID-19. TCRdb keeps only in-frame clones here, not all; method: immunoSEQ multiplex PCR. The sample carries about 170,000 clones, roughly 85% recorded once. The specimen was PBMCs or T cells enriched from blood (not recorded which). Source of these receptors: a woman between 65 and 79 years old in a cohort exposed to, infected with or recovered from COVID-19 (not recorded which).

This clone was observed a few times. The chain has TRBV11-2 and TRBJ2-3; possibly TRBD2 for D (6 bases). V lost 4 bases, J lost 1 base, and 6 bases lay in between. CDR1 and CDR2 (germline): SGHAT, FQNNGV. This CDR3 is 13 amino acids long. The CDR3: CASSSGGTDTQYF. CDR3 bases: TGTGCCAGCAGCTCGGGAGGCACAGATACGCAGTATTTT.

This chain links TRBV6-5 with TRBJ2-7, with 11 bases that match TRBD2. Trimming took 7 bases from V and 0 from J; bases not matched to a gene: 5. The length of the CDR3 is 15 residues. Looked up from germline, CDR1 is MNHEY and CDR2 is SVGAGI. The CDR3 sequence: CASKLAGGGSYEQYF. The DNA of the CDR3 is TGTGCCAGCAAGTTAGCGGGAGGGGGCTCCTACGAGCAGTACTTC.

V gene TRBV13 combines with J gene TRBJ2-1, with TRBD1 as a possible D gene (5 bases). The CDR3 has 12 residues. Germline CDR1 reads PRHDT; CDR2 reads FYEKMQ (reference sequence). V lost 1 base, J lost 10 bases, and 8 bases lay in between. This chain's CDR3 is CASSLERTEQFF. The CDR3, as DNA: TGTGCCAGCAGCTTAGAAAGGACAGAGCAGTTCTTC.